The 29 T cell receptor beta chains reported below all come from one sample, sequenced in a study of cytomegalovirus exposure and HLA in healthy donors. Researchers ran the PCR with 60 Vbeta and 13 Jbeta primers. Method: immunoSEQ multiplex PCR; TCRdb's copy keeps in-frame clones and lacks some. The profile shows some 91,000 clones, around 76% of them singletons. Material: PBMCs. These receptors were obtained from a man aged 35-49 years in good health and CMV-seropositive.

The CDR3 region is CASSLGDTGASNQPQHF. Written as DNA, the CDR3 is TGTGCCAGCAGCTTAGGGGATACAGGGGCTAGCAATCAGCCCCAGCATTTT. This sequence joins TRBV7-9 and TRBJ1-5; the match to TRBD1 covers 7 bases. Germline trimming cut 1 base from V and 0 bases from J; bases unmatched to any gene: 6. CDR3 length: 17 residues. Germline V gene sequence: CDR1 SEHNR, CDR2 FQNEAQ (reference sequence).

The V call is TRBV10-3, the J call TRBJ2-3; 8 nucleotides agree with TRBD1. The CDR3 is made up of 14 amino acids. The germline gives CDR1 ENHRY, CDR2 SYGVKD. V dropped 4 bases and J dropped 2; count of bases not matched to a gene: 2. DNA for the CDR3: TGTGCCATCAGTGCGGGACAGGACACAGATACGCAGTATTTT. This translates into CAISAGQDTDTQYF.

This clone was counted once. This chain links TRBV19 with TRBJ2-7; 7 bases are shared with TRBD1. Germline CDR1 and CDR2: LNHDA and SQIVND (reference sequence). The V gene end was trimmed by 3 bases and the J gene end by 1 base; junction bases not matched to a gene: 6. The CDR3 is made up of 15 amino acids. The CDR3 region is CASSILPDRSYEQYF. CDR3 DNA sequence: TGTGCCAGTAGTATTCTTCCGGACAGGTCCTACGAGCAGTACTTC.

This clone was seen more than once but under ten times. The chain recombines TRBV7-2 with TRBJ2-5; D is uncertain. Germline-derived CDR1 and CDR2 are SGHTA and FQGNSA. V gave up 5 bases and J gave up 0 bases, with 7 bases separating them. The CDR3 loop spans 13 amino acids. In nucleotides, the CDR3 is TGTGCCAGCAGCGTAACTTACCAAGAGACCCAGTACTTC. Its translation: CASSVTYQETQYF.

The chain links TRBV28 to TRBJ2-7; 7 nucleotides agree with TRBD1. With V trimmed by 5 bases and J by 2 bases, 6 bases remained unmatched. The CDR3 loop spans 14 amino acids. Per the germline V gene, CDR1 is MDHEN and CDR2 is SYDVKM. In DNA, the CDR3 is TGTGCCAGCAGTCGACAGGGAAGCCCCTACGAGCAGTACTTC. It translates to CASSRQGSPYEQYF.

This clone was recorded a few times. The CDR3 nucleotides read TGCGCCAGCAGCTCGGGACAGACCCAAGAGACCCAGTACTTC. Encoded protein: CASSSGQTQETQYF. The V and J genes are TRBV5-1 and TRBJ2-5; 7 positions agree with TRBD1. The CDR3 loop spans 14 amino acids. Trimming cost V 3 bases and J 1 base; bases outside gene matches: 3. Germline CDR1 is SGHRS and CDR2 is YFSETQ.

The chain combines TRBV10-3 with TRBJ1-5, with D tentatively TRBD1 (5 bases). CDR1 is ENHRY, CDR2 SYGVKD, per germline. Between the trimmed V and J ends, which lost 0 bases and 6 bases, there was a span of 12 bases. The CDR3 sequence is 15 residues long. CDR3 DNA: TGTGCCATCAGTGAGTCAATTCGGGGGACTCAGCCCCAGCATTTT. The encoded protein is CAISESIRGTQPQHF.

V gene TRBV18 combines with J gene TRBJ2-5; 8 bases match TRBD2. The germline CDR1 and CDR2 sequences are KGHSH and LQKENI. With 4 bases clipped from V and 2 bases from J, the junction kept 9 bases outside the gene matches. CDR3 length equals 16 residues. CDR3 residues: CASSRQSGTRQETQYF. The CDR3 DNA reads as TGTGCCAGCTCACGGCAATCGGGGACTAGACAAGAGACCCAGTACTTC.

The chain links TRBV10-2 to TRBJ2-2; TRBD2 aligns across 7 bases. The V and J ends lost 4 bases and 3 bases, in that order; junction bases with no gene match: 5. CDR3 length equals 15 residues. Germline values: CDR1 WSHSY, CDR2 SAAADI. CDR3 sequence: CASSGASGHTGELFF. The CDR3 coding sequence is TGCGCCAGCAGTGGGGCTAGCGGTCACACCGGGGAGCTGTTTTTT.

The chain has TRBV19 and TRBJ2-3, with unresolved D. Germline lookup yields CDR1 LNHDA and CDR2 SQIVND (reference sequence). This CDR3 has 13 residues. Trimming stripped 6 bases from V and 0 bases from J, with 7 bases between. Written as DNA, the CDR3 is TGTGCCAGTAGGGCCTGGAGCACAGATACGCAGTATTTT. As protein: CASRAWSTDTQYF. Complete variable domain (other parts from reference TRBV19 and TRBJ2-3): DGGITQSPKYLFRKEGQNVTLSCEQNLNHDAMYWYRQDPGQGLRLIYYSQIVNDFQKGDIAEGYSVSREKKESFPLTVTSAQKNPTAFYLCASRAWSTDTQYFGPGTRLTVL.

The V and J genes are TRBV4-1 and TRBJ1-2, with 7 positions matching TRBD1. The V segment lost 0 bases and the J segment 5 bases; nucleotides outside the gene matches: 9. Per the germline V gene, CDR1 is MGHRA and CDR2 is YSYEKL. This CDR3 comprises 16 residues. The chain's CDR3 is CASSQEPRTGHYGYTF. The CDR3, as DNA: TGCGCCAGCAGCCAAGAGCCGAGGACAGGCCATTATGGCTACACCTTC.

The chain's CDR3 is CASRPGTHNEQFF. CDR3 DNA: TGTGCCAGCAGACCCGGGACTCACAATGAGCAGTTCTTC. The chain couples TRBV6-5 to TRBJ2-1, with D possibly TRBD2 on 6 matching bases. CDR3 length: 13 amino acids. Germline V gene data show CDR1 as MNHEY and CDR2 as SVGAGI. Trimming took 6 bases from V and 5 from J, leaving 11 bases between them.

The chain combines TRBV5-1 with TRBJ2-1; a weak D match, TRBD2 (5 bases). This CDR3 contains 12 residues. Per germline, CDR1 SGHRS and CDR2 YFSETQ. V lost 0 bases and J 8 bases, leaving 6 bases between the germline ends. CDR3 protein: CASSLGRDEQFF. In DNA, the CDR3 is TGCGCCAGCAGCTTGGGGCGGGATGAGCAGTTCTTC. Full variable domain (missing parts from reference TRBV5-1 and TRBJ2-1): KAGVTQTPRYLIKTRGQQVTLSCSPISGHRSVSWYQQTPGQGLQFLFEYFSETQRNKGNFPGRFSGRQFSNSRSEMNVSTLELGDSALYLCASSLGRDEQFFGPGTRLTVL.

This chain connects TRBV28 to TRBJ2-3; D gene uncertain. The CDR3 consists of 14 residues. V was shortened by 4 bases and J by 4 bases, with 12 bases between the two germline ends. Per the germline V gene, CDR1 is MDHEN and CDR2 is SYDVKM. The CDR3 loop is CASSSGSLADTQYF. Here the CDR3 DNA reads TGTGCCAGCAGTTCCGGATCCCTAGCAGATACGCAGTATTTT.

The rearrangement uses TRBV7-2 and TRBJ2-1; D is uncertain. V lost 6 bases and J lost 2, with 14 bases in between. Looked up from germline, CDR1 is SGHTA and CDR2 is FQGNSA. CDR3 size: 15 residues. The CDR3 DNA sequence: TGTGCCAGCAGGACCCGGTCTACTACCTACAATGAGCAGTTCTTC. As protein: CASRTRSTTYNEQFF.

V is TRBV7-8 and J is TRBJ1-2, with a possible D match to TRBD1 (6 bases). Trimming shortened V by 7 bases and J by 3 bases, and 18 bases separated the two germline ends. CDR1 and CDR2 from the germline V gene are SGHVS and FQNEAQ. This CDR3 spans 15 amino acids. CDR3 nucleotide sequence: TGTGCCAGCACCATAGGGGGAACAATGGACTATGGCTACACCTTC. It yields the protein CASTIGGTMDYGYTF.

The V gene is TRBV6-1, the J gene TRBJ2-7, with D perhaps matching TRBD2 (6 bases). The CDR3 spans 14 residues. Germline V gene data show CDR1 as MNHNS and CDR2 as SASEGT. V lost 2 bases and J 1 base, leaving 9 bases between the germline ends. CDR3 sequence (DNA): TGTGCCAGCAGTGAACAGGGACTTTCCTACGAGCAGTACTTC. It translates to CASSEQGLSYEQYF.

CDR3 in amino acids: CASSPLTGSGEQYF. In DNA, the CDR3 is TGTGCCAGCAGCCCCCTTACAGGGTCGGGGGAGCAGTACTTC. This chain links TRBV9 with TRBJ2-7; D is possibly TRBD1 (6 bases). The germline V gene encodes CDR1 SGDLS and CDR2 YYNGEE. The ends were cut back, 4 bases at V and 7 bases at J, with 18 bases in the middle. The CDR3 totals 14 residues.

V and J are TRBV29-1 and TRBJ1-6, with TRBD1 matching 12 bases. This CDR3 comprises 13 residues. Germline V gives CDR1 SQVTM, CDR2 ANQGSEA. J was trimmed by 10 bases and V by 4 bases; bases with no gene match: 2. Here the CDR3 reads CSVGDRGQSPLHF. The DNA of the CDR3 is TGCAGCGTTGGGGACAGGGGGCAATCACCCCTCCACTTT.

The chain recombines TRBV15 with TRBJ2-7; TRBD1 matches at 8 bases. This CDR3 is built from 14 residues. J gave up 2 bases and V 5 bases, and 5 bases lay outside the gene matches. Germline CDR1 reads LNHNV; CDR2 reads YYDKDF (reference sequence). The CDR3 region has the DNA TGTGCCACCAGCCCGGGACAGGAACCCTACGAGCAGTACTTC. It encodes CATSPGQEPYEQYF.

The chain links TRBV21-1 to TRBJ2-3; the table's D call, TRBD1, has no DNA check behind it. TRBV21-1 is noted as a pseudogene. This CDR3 spans 18 amino acids. CDR3 protein: CASSKGKADRTSTDTQYF. The CDR3 bases are TGTGCCAGCAGCAAAGGGAAAGCCGACAGGACTAGCACAGATACGCAGTATTTT.

As regards this clone: This same CDR3 is encoded by further DNA sequences in the sample. The chain uses TRBV7-2 and TRBJ2-5, with a possible D match to TRBD1 (6 bases). Trimming took 1 base from V and 2 from J, leaving 8 bases between them. CDR3 length equals 14 residues. Germline CDR1 reads SGHTA; CDR2 reads FQGNSA. Here the CDR3 DNA reads TGTGCCAGCAGCTTAGGGGGGCCTCAAGAGACCCAGTACTTC. Translating it yields CASSLGGPQETQYF.

The chain combines TRBV7-6 with TRBJ1-2; D gene ambiguous. Trimming left V 4 bases short and J 3 bases short, with 9 bases between. The germline CDR1 and CDR2 sequences are SGHVS and FNYEAQ. The CDR3 spans 13 residues. The CDR3 DNA follows: TGTGCCAGCAGCTCTGGAGGTTACTATGGCTACACCTTC. It translates to CASSSGGYYGYTF.

The V call is TRBV5-1, the J call TRBJ1-1, with a weak D call TRBD1 (6 bases). Germline assignment: CDR1 SGHRS and CDR2 YFSETQ. The CDR3 has 14 residues. V lost 6 bases and J lost 0, with 12 bases in between. CDR3 DNA sequence: TGCGCCAGCACTCCGGGACAATTGAACACTGAAGCTTTCTTT. Its translation is CASTPGQLNTEAFF.

V is TRBV7-2 and J is TRBJ1-1; no definite D call. Germline V gene lookup returns CDR1 SGHTA and CDR2 FQGNSA. V dropped 1 base and J dropped 1 base, with 13 bases sitting between them. This CDR3 has 16 residues. The chain's CDR3 is CASSLGFSSRNTEAFF. The CDR3 bases are TGTGCCAGCAGCTTAGGATTTAGCTCCCGGAACACTGAAGCTTTCTTT.

The chain couples TRBV9 to TRBJ2-2; 14 bases agree with TRBD2. This CDR3 has 17 residues. Germline V gives CDR1 SGDLS, CDR2 YYNGEE. The J segment lost 4 bases and the V segment lost 3 bases, leaving 5 bases of the junction unmatched. The CDR3 coding sequence is TGTGCCAGCAGCGGACTAGCGGGAGGGCCAGGCACCGGGGAGCTGTTTTTT. This gives the protein CASSGLAGGPGTGELFF.

The chain combines TRBV5-1 with TRBJ2-5; tentatively, D is TRBD2 (5 bases). V lost 4 bases, J lost 2 bases, and 12 bases lay in between. The germline CDR1 and CDR2 sequences are SGHRS and YFSETQ. The CDR3 is 14 amino acids. CDR3 nucleotide sequence: TGCGCCAGCAGCCCGGTCGGGGAACAAGAGACCCAGTACTTC. As protein: CASSPVGEQETQYF.

The chain employs TRBV7-8 and TRBJ2-3; TRBD2 aligns across 15 bases. J was trimmed by 6 bases and V by 5 bases; bases with no gene match: 15. The germline V gene has CDR1 SGHVS and CDR2 FQNEAQ. The CDR3 is 19 residues long. The CDR3 nucleotides read TGTGCCAGCAGCCCTAGTCTAGGACTAGCGGGAGGGCCCGGGGATACGCAGTATTTT. This translates into CASSPSLGLAGGPGDTQYF.

V gene TRBV28 combines with J gene TRBJ1-2; 8 bases are a match to TRBD1. CDR3 length equals 13 residues. CDR1 and CDR2 (germline): MDHEN, SYDVKM. V was pared by 6 bases and J by 0 bases, with 0 bases of the junction left unmatched. The CDR3 nucleotides read TGTGCCAGCAGGACAGGGGCTAACTATGGCTACACCTTC. Translated, it gives CASRTGANYGYTF.